A selection of T cell receptor beta chains follows, all from one sample in a study of beta chain features in type 1 diabetes. The protocol was immunoSEQ multiplex PCR, while the TCRdb copy is restricted to in-frame clones and leaves out a portion. The sample yields 220,000 or so clones, approximately 70% seen once. The sample comprised naive CD4+ T cells from blood. The receptors were sampled from a man younger than 40 in good health. Both conserved end residues are trimmed from each CDR3. Fields, in order: V gene, clone size, CDR3 protein. Rows may omit the clone size; those that give it use once, few, many or a size class.

V: TRBV6-5; size: .; CDR3: ASSRQTGELF
V: TRBV14; size: few; CDR3: ASKSAGITDTQY
V: TRBV9; size: .; CDR3: ASSPGTGEFSNQPQH
V: TRBV25-1; size: .; CDR3: ASSEGGGNNSPLH
V: TRBV9; size: .; CDR3: ASSPGTEQY
V: TRBV5-1; size: .; CDR3: ASSYSGGPYEQY
V: TRBV30; size: .; CDR3: AWSPGRTGNTIY
V: TRBV4-3; size: .; CDR3: ASSPDRTTYNEQF
V: TRBV29-1; size: few; CDR3: SLGTARETQY
V: TRBV30; size: .; CDR3: AWTRDRVNYGYT
V: TRBV5-1; size: .; CDR3: ASSLDRPRETQY
V: TRBV5-1; size: .; CDR3: ASSLSGQGPI
V: TRBV15; size: few; CDR3: ATSRVREGGNEQF
V: TRBV6-5; size: .; CDR3: ASSQDGTGGQPQH
V: TRBV7-2; size: .; CDR3: ASRPTGSADTQY
V: TRBV30; size: few; CDR3: AWNAYRVAGNTIY
V: TRBV30; size: .; CDR3: AWSGMPGWTQY
V: TRBV7-2; size: .; CDR3: ASSTPGLAVTKNIQY
V: TRBV10-3; size: .; CDR3: AIKGQGTDTQY
V: TRBV15; size: .; CDR3: ATSRTYSANTGELF
V: TRBV1; size: .; CDR3: TSSQVTGKNIQY
V: TRBV29-1; size: .; CDR3: SVLLAGIYEQY
V: TRBV30; size: once; CDR3: AWSAGYGELF
V: TRBV7-9; size: few; CDR3: ASSSPGALH
V: TRBV20-1; size: .; CDR3: SARDIRGQF
V: TRBV10-3; size: few; CDR3: AISAVGDSSTDTQY
V: TRBV5-4; size: .; CDR3: ASSLKGLAKNIQY
V: TRBV11-2; size: .; CDR3: ASSPRGFGYNEQF
V: TRBV20-1; size: few; CDR3: SASTGYEQY
V: TRBV9; size: .; CDR3: ASSPGLAGNEQF
V: TRBV30; size: .; CDR3: AWRGTGNEQY
V: TRBV5-1; size: few; CDR3: ASSRGLLDEQF
V: TRBV18; size: .; CDR3: ASSPSRDGYT
V: TRBV5-4; size: .; CDR3: ASSASLAATYNEQF
V: TRBV6-1; size: .; CDR3: ASSRRGTDTQY
V: TRBV7-2; size: .; CDR3: ASSTWDREESKNIQY
V: TRBV2; size: .; CDR3: ASDRGKNTEAF
V: TRBV30; size: few; CDR3: AWSVGGVDQETQY
V: TRBV18; size: few; CDR3: ASSPTRGETQY
V: TRBV4-1; size: .; CDR3: ASSQPRDRTRKLF
V: TRBV29-1; size: .; CDR3: SVISGQGVREQY
V: TRBV10-3; size: .; CDR3: AISEGHNTGELF
V: TRBV30; size: few; CDR3: AWSVQGGIETQY
V: TRBV2; size: .; CDR3: ASRSHTGNPTGELF
V: TRBV10-3; size: .; CDR3: AISDPDRGQQY
V: TRBV29-1; size: .; CDR3: SVGGIYNTEAF
V: TRBV30; size: few; CDR3: AWRRTGGFIQY
V: TRBV29-1; size: .; CDR3: SVEDNEQF
V: TRBV10-3; size: few; CDR3: ATHKMGDTEAF
V: TRBV30; size: .; CDR3: AWYYYGYT
V: TRBV25-1; size: .; CDR3: ASRDNYGYT
V: TRBV29-1; size: .; CDR3: SVVRGAGTDTQY
V: TRBV7-9; size: .; CDR3: ASSLGSGVGEQY
V: TRBV6-5; size: .; CDR3: ASSLGPGELF